This T cell receptor (beta chain) emerged from a study of T cells in localized non-small cell lung cancer. General observations from the study: A median about 56 of the top 100 tumor clones appeared in adjacent lung. Uninvolved adjacent lung showed the highest T cell clonality, exceeding tumor.

About this clone: The antigen remains unidentified.

Generated by immunoSEQ multiplex PCR, the TCRdb table keeps only in-frame clones and is missing some. Altogether tens of thousands of clones are present, about 88% being singletons, with the ten largest covering roughly 13%. Trimming took 5 bases from V and 1 from J, leaving 2 bases between them. The CDR3 is 11 amino acids. CDR1 is KGHSH, CDR2 LQKENI, per germline. The chain has TRBV18 and TRBJ2-5; D is uncertain. The sequence derives from a female donor of 60 years or more with stage III squamous cell lung carcinoma. Sequencing was performed on peripheral blood, taken before any cancer treatment. In DNA form, the CDR3 reads TGTGCCAGCTCAGTCCAAGAGACCCAGTACTTC. Translation: CASSVQETQYF.